Detailed here is one TCR beta chain. These data come from a study of CD8 T cells in Susac syndrome. Germline values: CDR1 SQVTM, CDR2 ANQGSEA. V was clipped by 4 bases and J by 5 bases, with 13 bases between them. The CDR3 covers 13 residues. RNA in amounts of roughly 0.5 to 1 ug was reverse transcribed with random hexamers. A single record per CDR3 protein comes from TCRdb applying MiXCR to the immunoSEQ multiplex PCR reads. Here the sample spans around 140,000 distinct CDR3 sequences, roughly 76% being singletons. This receptor was identified in a human donor with multiple sclerosis. Specimen: CD8+ T cells from PBMCs. The chain carries TRBV29-1 and TRBJ2-3; the D call may be TRBD1 or TRBD2 (6 bases each). The CDR3 bases are TGCAGCGTTGGAAGGGGGGAGGAAGATACGCAGTATTTT. Protein sequence: CSVGRGEEDTQYF.